This T cell receptor (beta chain) comes out of a study of blood T cell repertoires in COVID-19. Sequencing was performed with immunoSEQ multiplex PCR; in TCRdb, only in-frame clones are kept and a portion is missing. The sample has more than 300,000 clones, more than 80% seen once. The CDR3 loop spans 13 amino acids. V shed 2 bases and J shed 0 bases, with 7 bases lying between them. CDR1 and CDR2 (germline): GTSNPN, SVGIG (reference sequence). Sequencing was carried out using peripheral blood. The sequence came from a man younger than 30 who had recovered from COVID-19. The chain has TRBV30 and TRBJ1-1; D not resolved. Here the CDR3 reads CAWSLSLNTEAFF. The CDR3 DNA reads as TGTGCCTGGAGTCTGAGTTTGAACACTGAAGCTTTCTTT. The full variable domain, in which reference TRBV30 and TRBJ1-1 provide the parts outside the CDR3, is SQTIHQWPATLVQPVGSPLSLECTVEGTSNPNLYWYRQAAGRGLQLLFYSVGIGQISSEVPQNLSASRPQDRQFILSSKKLLLSDSGFYLCAWSLSLNTEAFFGQGTRLTVV.